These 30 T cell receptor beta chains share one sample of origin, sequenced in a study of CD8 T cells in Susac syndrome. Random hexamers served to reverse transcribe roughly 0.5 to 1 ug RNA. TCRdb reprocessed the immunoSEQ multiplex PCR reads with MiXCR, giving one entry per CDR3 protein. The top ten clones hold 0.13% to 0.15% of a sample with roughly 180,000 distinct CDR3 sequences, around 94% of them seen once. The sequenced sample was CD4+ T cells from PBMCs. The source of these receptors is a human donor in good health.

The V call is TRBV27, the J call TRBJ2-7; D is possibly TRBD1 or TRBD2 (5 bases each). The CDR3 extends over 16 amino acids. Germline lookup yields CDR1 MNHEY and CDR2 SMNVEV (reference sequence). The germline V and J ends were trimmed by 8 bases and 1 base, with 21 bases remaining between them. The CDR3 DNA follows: TGTGCCAGCCCCGCCCCGCCGGGACCGAGATCCTACGAGCAGTACTTC. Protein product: CASPAPPGPRSYEQYF.

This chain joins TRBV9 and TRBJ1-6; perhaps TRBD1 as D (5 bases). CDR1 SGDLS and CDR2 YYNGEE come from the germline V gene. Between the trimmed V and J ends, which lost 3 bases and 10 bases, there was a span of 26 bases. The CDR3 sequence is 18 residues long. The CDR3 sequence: CASSAHPGVGDLVSPLHF. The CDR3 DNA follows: TGTGCCAGCAGCGCCCACCCCGGGGTCGGGGACCTTGTGTCACCCCTCCACTTT.

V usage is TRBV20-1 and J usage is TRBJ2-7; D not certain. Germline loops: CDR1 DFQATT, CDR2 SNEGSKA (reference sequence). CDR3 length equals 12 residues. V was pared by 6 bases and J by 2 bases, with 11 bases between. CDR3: CSAPSETYEQYF. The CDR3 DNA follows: TGCAGTGCCCCCAGCGAGACCTACGAGCAGTACTTC.

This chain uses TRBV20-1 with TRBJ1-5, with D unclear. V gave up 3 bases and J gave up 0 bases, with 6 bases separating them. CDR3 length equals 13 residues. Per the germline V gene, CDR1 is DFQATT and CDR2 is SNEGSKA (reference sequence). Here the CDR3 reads CSASGISNQPQHF. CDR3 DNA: TGCAGTGCTAGTGGAATTAGCAATCAGCCCCAGCATTTT.

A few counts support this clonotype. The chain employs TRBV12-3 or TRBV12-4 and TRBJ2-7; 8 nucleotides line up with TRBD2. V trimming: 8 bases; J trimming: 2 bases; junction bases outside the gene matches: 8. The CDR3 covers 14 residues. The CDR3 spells CASSFSGGAYEQYF. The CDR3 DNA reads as TGTGCCAGCTCTTTCTCCGGGGGGGCCTACGAGCAGTACTTC.

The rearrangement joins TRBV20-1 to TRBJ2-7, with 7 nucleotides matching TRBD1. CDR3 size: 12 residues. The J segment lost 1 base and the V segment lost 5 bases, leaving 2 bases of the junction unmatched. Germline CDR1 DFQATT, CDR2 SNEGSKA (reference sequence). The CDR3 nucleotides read TGCAGTGCTGAGGACAGGTCCTACGAGCAGTACTTC. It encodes CSAEDRSYEQYF.

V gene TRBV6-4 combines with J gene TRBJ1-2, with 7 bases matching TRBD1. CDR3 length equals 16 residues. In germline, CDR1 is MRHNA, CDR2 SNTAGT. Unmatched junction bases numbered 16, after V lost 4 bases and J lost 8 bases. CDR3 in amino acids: CASSGLGDRVPWGYTF. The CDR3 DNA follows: TGTGCCAGCAGTGGGTTGGGAGACAGGGTCCCTTGGGGCTACACCTTC.

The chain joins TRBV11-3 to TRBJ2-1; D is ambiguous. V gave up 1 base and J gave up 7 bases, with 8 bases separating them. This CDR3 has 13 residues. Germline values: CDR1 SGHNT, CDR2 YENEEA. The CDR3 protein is CASSLGIGNEQFF. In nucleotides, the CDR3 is TGTGCCAGCAGCTTAGGGATAGGGAATGAGCAGTTCTTC.

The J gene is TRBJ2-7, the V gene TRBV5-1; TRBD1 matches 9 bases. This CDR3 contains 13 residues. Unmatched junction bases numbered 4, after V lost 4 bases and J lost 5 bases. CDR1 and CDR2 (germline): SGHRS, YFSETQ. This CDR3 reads CASSRTGVHEQYF. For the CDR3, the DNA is TGCGCCAGCAGCCGGACAGGGGTCCACGAGCAGTACTTC.

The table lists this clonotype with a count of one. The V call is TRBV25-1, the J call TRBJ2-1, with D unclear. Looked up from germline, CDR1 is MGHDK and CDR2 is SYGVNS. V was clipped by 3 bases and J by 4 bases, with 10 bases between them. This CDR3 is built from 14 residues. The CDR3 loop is CASSEPTRYNEQFF. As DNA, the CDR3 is TGTGCCAGCAGTGAGCCTACAAGGTACAATGAGCAGTTCTTC.

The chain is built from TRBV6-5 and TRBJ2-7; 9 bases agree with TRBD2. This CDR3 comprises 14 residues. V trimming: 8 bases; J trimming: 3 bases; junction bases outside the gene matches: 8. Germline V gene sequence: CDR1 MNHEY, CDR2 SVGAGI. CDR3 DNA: TGTGCCAGCGGTAGCGGGGGCCCAAACTACGAGCAGTACTTC. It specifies CASGSGGPNYEQYF.

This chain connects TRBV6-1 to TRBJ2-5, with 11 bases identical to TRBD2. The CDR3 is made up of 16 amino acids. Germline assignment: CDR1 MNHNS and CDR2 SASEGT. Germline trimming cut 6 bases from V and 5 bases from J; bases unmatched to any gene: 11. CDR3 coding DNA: TGTGCCAGCAGCCGTAGCGGGGGGGCGGTAGGGGAGACCCAGTACTTC. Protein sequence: CASSRSGGAVGETQYF.

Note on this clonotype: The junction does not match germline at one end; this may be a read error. The CDR3 reads CAWSSLSDQPQHF. CDR3 DNA sequence: TGTGCCTGGAGTTCACTTAGCGATCAGCCCCAGCATTTT. The chain recombines TRBV30 with TRBJ1-5; no clear D gene. CDR1 is GTSNPN, CDR2 SVGIG, per germline (reference sequence). CDR3 size: 13 residues.

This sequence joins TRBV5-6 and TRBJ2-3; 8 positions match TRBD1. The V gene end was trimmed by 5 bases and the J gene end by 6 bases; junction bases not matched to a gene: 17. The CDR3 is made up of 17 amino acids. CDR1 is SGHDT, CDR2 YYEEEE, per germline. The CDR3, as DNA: TGTGCCAGCAGAACCCCAGGGGGCTTCACTCCAGACGATACGCAGTATTTT. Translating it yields CASRTPGGFTPDDTQYF. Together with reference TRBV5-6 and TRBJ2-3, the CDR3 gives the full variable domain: DAGVTQSPTHLIKTRGQQVTLRCSPKSGHDTVSWYQQALGQGPQFIFQYYEEEERQRGNFPDRFSGHQFPNYSSELNVNALLLGDSALYLCASRTPGGFTPDDTQYFGPGTRLTVL.

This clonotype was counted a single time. Here the CDR3 DNA reads TGTGCCAGCAGCTCCGGGGGGGCCGCAGATACGCAGTATTTT. Translated: CASSSGGAADTQYF. The gene calls are TRBV5-6 and TRBJ2-3; 8 positions match TRBD2. V dropped 3 bases and J dropped 4; count of bases not matched to a gene: 4. The CDR3 has 14 amino acids. CDR1 and CDR2 (germline): SGHDT, YYEEEE.

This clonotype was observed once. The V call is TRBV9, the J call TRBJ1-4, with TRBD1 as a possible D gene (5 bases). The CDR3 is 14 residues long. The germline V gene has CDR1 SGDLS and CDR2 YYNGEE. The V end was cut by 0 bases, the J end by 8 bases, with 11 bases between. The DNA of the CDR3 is TGTGCCAGCAGCGTAGTACCCTCAGGGGAAAAACTGTTTTTT. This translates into CASSVVPSGEKLFF. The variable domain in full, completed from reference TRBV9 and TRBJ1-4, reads DSGVTQTPKHLITATGQRVTLRCSPRSGDLSVYWYQQSLDQGLQFLIQYYNGEERAKGNILERFSAQQFPDLHSELNLSSLELGDSALYFCASSVVPSGEKLFFGSGTQLSVL.

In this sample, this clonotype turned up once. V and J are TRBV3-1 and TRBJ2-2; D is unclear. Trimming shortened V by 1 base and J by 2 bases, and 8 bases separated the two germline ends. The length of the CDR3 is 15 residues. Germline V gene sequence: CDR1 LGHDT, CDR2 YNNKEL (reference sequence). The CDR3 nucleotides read TGTGCCAGCAGCCAAGGAACACTTAACACCGGGGAGCTGTTTTTT. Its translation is CASSQGTLNTGELFF.

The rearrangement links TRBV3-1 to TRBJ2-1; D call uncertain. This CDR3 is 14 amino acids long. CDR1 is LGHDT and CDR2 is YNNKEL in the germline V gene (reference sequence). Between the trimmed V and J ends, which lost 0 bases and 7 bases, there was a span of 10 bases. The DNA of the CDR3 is TGTGCCAGCAGCCAAGATCTTGCTGGAAATGAGCAGTTCTTC. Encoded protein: CASSQDLAGNEQFF.

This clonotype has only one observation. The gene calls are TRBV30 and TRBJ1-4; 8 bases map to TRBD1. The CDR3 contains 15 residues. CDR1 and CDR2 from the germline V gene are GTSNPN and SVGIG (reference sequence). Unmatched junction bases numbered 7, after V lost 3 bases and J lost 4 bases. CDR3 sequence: CAWRGTGQDNEKLFF. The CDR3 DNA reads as TGTGCCTGGAGAGGTACGGGACAGGATAATGAAAAACTGTTTTTT.

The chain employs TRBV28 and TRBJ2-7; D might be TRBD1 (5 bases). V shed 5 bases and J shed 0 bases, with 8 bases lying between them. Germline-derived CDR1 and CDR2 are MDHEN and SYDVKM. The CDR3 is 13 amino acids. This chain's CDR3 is CASSTGYSYEQYF. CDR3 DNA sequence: TGTGCCAGCAGTACAGGATACTCCTACGAGCAGTACTTC.

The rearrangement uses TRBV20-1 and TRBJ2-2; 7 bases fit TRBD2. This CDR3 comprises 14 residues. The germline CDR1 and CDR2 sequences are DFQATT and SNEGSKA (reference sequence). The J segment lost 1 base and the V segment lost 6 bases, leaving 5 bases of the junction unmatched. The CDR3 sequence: CSAARGMNTGELFF. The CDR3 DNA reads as TGCAGTGCCGCGCGGGGGATGAACACCGGGGAGCTGTTTTTT.

In DNA, the CDR3 is TGTGCCAGCAGCCGTCCCGCGAGTGACGAGCAGTACTTC. Protein: CASSRPASDEQYF. The J gene is TRBJ2-7, the V gene TRBV3-1; D unresolved. This CDR3 spans 13 amino acids. With 4 bases removed from V and 5 bases from J, the gap between germline ends came to 12 bases. CDR1 is LGHDT and CDR2 is YNNKEL in the germline V gene (reference sequence).

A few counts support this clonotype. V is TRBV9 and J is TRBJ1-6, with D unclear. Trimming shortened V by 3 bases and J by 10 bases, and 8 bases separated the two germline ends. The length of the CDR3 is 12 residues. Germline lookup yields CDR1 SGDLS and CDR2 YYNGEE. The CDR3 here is CASSETGSPLHF. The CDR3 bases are TGTGCCAGCAGCGAGACTGGATCACCCCTCCACTTT.

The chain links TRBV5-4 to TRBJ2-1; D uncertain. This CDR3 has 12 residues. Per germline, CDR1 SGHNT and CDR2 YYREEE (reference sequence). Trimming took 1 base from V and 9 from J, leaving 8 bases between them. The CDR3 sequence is CASSLQAAEQFF. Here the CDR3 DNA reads TGTGCCAGCAGCTTGCAGGCGGCTGAGCAGTTCTTC.

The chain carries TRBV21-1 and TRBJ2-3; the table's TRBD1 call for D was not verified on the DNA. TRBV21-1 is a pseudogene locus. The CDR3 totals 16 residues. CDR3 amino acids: CASSLRDSKFTDTQYF. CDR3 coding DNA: TGTGCCAGCAGCCTCCGGGACAGCAAGTTCACAGATACGCAGTATTTT.

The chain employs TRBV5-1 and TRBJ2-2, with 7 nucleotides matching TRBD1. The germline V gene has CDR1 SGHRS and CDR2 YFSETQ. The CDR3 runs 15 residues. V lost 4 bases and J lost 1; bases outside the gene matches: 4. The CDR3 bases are TGCGCCAGCAGCCCGGGACAGATGAACACCGGGGAGCTGTTTTTT. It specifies CASSPGQMNTGELFF.

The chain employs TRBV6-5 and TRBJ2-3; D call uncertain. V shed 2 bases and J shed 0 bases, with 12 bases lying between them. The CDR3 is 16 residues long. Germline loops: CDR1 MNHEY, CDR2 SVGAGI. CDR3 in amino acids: CASSYTADLSTDTQYF. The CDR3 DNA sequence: TGTGCCAGCAGTTACACGGCAGACCTTAGCACAGATACGCAGTATTTT.

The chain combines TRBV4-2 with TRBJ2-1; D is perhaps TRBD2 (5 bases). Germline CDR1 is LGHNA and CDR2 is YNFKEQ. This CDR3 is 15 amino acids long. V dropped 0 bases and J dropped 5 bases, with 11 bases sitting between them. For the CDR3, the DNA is TGTGCCAGCAGCCAAGATATCGGAGGAAACAATGAGCAGTTCTTC. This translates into CASSQDIGGNNEQFF.

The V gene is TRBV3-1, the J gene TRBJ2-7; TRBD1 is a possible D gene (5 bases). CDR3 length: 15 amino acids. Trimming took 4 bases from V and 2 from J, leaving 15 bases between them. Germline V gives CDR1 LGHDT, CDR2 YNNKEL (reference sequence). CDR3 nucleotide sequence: TGTGCCAGCAGCCCCCTAGGGGTAGGCGCCTACGAGCAGTACTTC. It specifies CASSPLGVGAYEQYF.

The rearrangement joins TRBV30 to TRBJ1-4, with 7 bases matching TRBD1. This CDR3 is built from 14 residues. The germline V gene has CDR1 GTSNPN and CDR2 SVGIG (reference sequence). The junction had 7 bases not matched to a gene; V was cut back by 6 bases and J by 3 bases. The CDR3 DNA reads TGTGCCTGTACTCGACAGGGTCCTAATGAAAAACTGTTTTTT. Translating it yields CACTRQGPNEKLFF.